The rows below give T cell receptor beta chains drawn from one sample of a study of T cell repertoires in cytomegalovirus infection. These receptors lack a known antigen. TCRdb re-analysed the reads in MiXCR, keeping a single row per CDR3 protein. The sample holds some 130,000 distinct CDR3 sequences, more than 25% seen once. The sample was CD8+ T cells from cultured PBMCs, taken from culture after CMV antigen stimulation. The source is a human donor in good health (CMV status not recorded). Some clones in this sample may be carry-over from other donors' samples. Each CDR3 is given with its conserved first and last residue. Each record gives: CDR3 protein, CDR3 DNA, V gene, D gene, clone size, J gene. The D gene is left open where the match is weak. Only part of the rows carry a size: once, few, many, or a class if the clone is expanded.

CASSSGGGTYNEQFF	TGTGCCAGCTCCTCCGGGGGCGGGACATACAATGAGCAGTTCTTC	TRBV2	-	once	TRBJ2-1
CASSLSVSGETQYF	TGTGCCAGCAGCTTATCAGTCAGCGGAGAGACCCAGTACTTC	TRBV7-9	-	-	TRBJ2-5
CASSLYSGGYNEQFF	TGTGCCAGCAGTCTCTATAGCGGGGGATACAATGAGCAGTTCTTC	TRBV12-3/TRBV12-4	TRBD2	once	TRBJ2-1
CASRLRTGQETQYF	TGTGCCAGCAGACTTAGGACAGGCCAGGAGACCCAGTACTTC	TRBV5-8	TRBD1	few	TRBJ2-5
CASSQGTVNTEAFF	TGCGCCAGCAGCCAAGGTACTGTGAACACTGAAGCTTTCTTT	TRBV4-1	-	few	TRBJ1-1
CASSYQGAGTGPYNEQFF	TGTGCCAGCAGTTACCAAGGGGCCGGGACAGGGCCTTACAATGAGCAGTTCTTC	TRBV6-6	TRBD1	-	TRBJ2-1
CASSFLLWIAGNNTGELFF	TGTGCCAGCAGCTTTCTGTTATGGATAGCGGGGAATAACACCGGGGAGCTGTTTTTT	TRBV7-2	TRBD2	many	TRBJ2-2
CASSLDGTTSYEQYF	TGTGCCAGCAGCTTAGATGGCACTACATCCTACGAGCAGTACTTC	TRBV7-6	-	many	TRBJ2-7
CASSPRTSEETQYF	TGTGCCAGCAGCCCGAGGACTAGCGAAGAGACCCAGTACTTC	TRBV7-6	TRBD2	once	TRBJ2-5
CASGTDSYNSPLHF	TGTGCCAGTGGGACAGACTCCTATAATTCACCCCTCCACTTT	TRBV19	TRBD1	-	TRBJ1-6
CSVEEGLAGGQETQYF	TGCAGCGTTGAGGAGGGGCTAGCGGGGGGACAAGAGACCCAGTACTTC	TRBV29-1	TRBD2	few	TRBJ2-5
CASSQGGDRAWRTDTQYF	TGTGCCAGCAGCCAGGGAGGGGACAGGGCGTGGCGCACAGATACGCAGTATTTT	TRBV7-9	TRBD1	medium-sized	TRBJ2-3
CASSLLGGATNEKLFF	TGTGCCAGCAGTTTGTTGGGGGGGGCAACTAATGAAAAACTGTTTTTT	TRBV28	-	many	TRBJ1-4
CASRASGGTDTQYF	TGTGCCAGCAGGGCGAGCGGGGGTACAGATACGCAGTATTTT	TRBV12-3/TRBV12-4	TRBD2	-	TRBJ2-3
CASSFLEGYTF	TGTGCCAGCAGTTTCCTCGAGGGCTACACCTTC	TRBV12-3/TRBV12-4	-	many	TRBJ1-2
CARQGKCNQPQHF	TGTGCCAGGCAGGGGAAATGCAATCAGCCCCAGCATTTT	TRBV6-4	-	-	TRBJ1-5
CASSHVQTLDSDYNEQFF	TGCGCCAGCAGCCACGTCCAGACCTTGGACAGCGATTACAATGAGCAGTTCTTC	TRBV4-1	-	-	TRBJ2-1
CASSPPGQGNGYTF	TGTGCCAGCAGTCCCCCGGGACAGGGAAATGGCTACACCTTC	TRBV28	TRBD1	-	TRBJ1-2
CASSSTGGAWGYTF	TGTGCCAGCAGTTCTACAGGGGGCGCATGGGGCTACACCTTC	TRBV27	TRBD1	-	TRBJ1-2
CASSQRYGDDTEAFF	TGCGCCAGCAGCCAAAGGTATGGGGACGACACTGAAGCTTTCTTT	TRBV4-1	-	-	TRBJ1-1
CASSQDQDGGNEKLFF	TGTGCCAGCAGCCAAGATCAGGATGGCGGGAATGAAAAACTGTTTTTT	TRBV14	-	-	TRBJ1-4
CASSQGGQGGYEQYF	TGCGCCAGCAGCCAAGGGGGACAGGGGGGGTACGAGCAGTACTTC	TRBV4-1	TRBD1	-	TRBJ2-7
CASTAGGVRGYTF	TGTGCCAGCACCGCGGGGGGGGTGCGTGGCTACACCTTC	TRBV27	-	-	TRBJ1-2
CASSLDSRVYGYTF	TGTGCCAGCAGTTTAGACTCGAGGGTCTATGGCTACACCTTC	TRBV12-3/TRBV12-4	-	-	TRBJ1-2
CASSPGLAGGTDTQYF	TGTGCCAGCAGCCCGGGACTAGCGGGGGGTACAGATACGCAGTATTTT	TRBV7-6	TRBD2	many	TRBJ2-3
CASTLYRVNSPLHF	TGTGCCAGCACCCTGTACAGGGTCAATTCACCCCTCCACTTT	TRBV28	-	few	TRBJ1-6
CASSQDHTGAGAFF	TGCGCCAGCAGCCAAGATCACACGGGGGCCGGAGCTTTCTTT	TRBV4-1	-	few	TRBJ1-1
CASSLSGGALEETQYF	TGTGCCAGCAGTTTGAGCGGGGGGGCCCTCGAAGAGACCCAGTACTTC	TRBV12-3/TRBV12-4	TRBD2	few	TRBJ2-5
CASSISMNTEAFF	TGTGCCAGTAGTATCTCAATGAACACTGAAGCTTTCTTT	TRBV19	-	-	TRBJ1-1
CSASGAVGHIDTQYF	TGCAGTGCTAGCGGGGCGGTAGGGCACATAGATACGCAGTATTTT	TRBV20-1	-	-	TRBJ2-3
CASSESATTDTQYF	TGTGCCAGCAGTGAGTCAGCAACCACAGATACGCAGTATTTT	TRBV27	-	few	TRBJ2-3
CASSSNGPNSPLHF	TGTGCCAGCAGCTCAAACGGGCCCAATTCACCCCTCCACTTT	TRBV7-2	-	many	TRBJ1-6
CASSLGTSSYEQYF	TGTGCCAGCAGCCTGGGTACATCCTCCTACGAGCAGTACTTC	TRBV7-6	-	few	TRBJ2-7
CASTNRDINYGYTF	TGTGCCAGTACAAACCGGGACATCAACTATGGCTACACCTTC	TRBV19	-	few	TRBJ1-2
CASSSQLDRREKLFF	TGTGCCAGCAGCTCTCAACTGGACAGGAGGGAAAAACTGTTTTTT	TRBV7-9	TRBD1	-	TRBJ1-4
CSASRTEQETQYF	TGCAGTGCTTCCAGGACTGAACAAGAGACCCAGTACTTC	TRBV20-1	-	-	TRBJ2-5
CASCFSGGGCYEQYF	TGTGCCAGCTGTTTCTCGGGGGGGGGCTGCTACGAGCAGTACTTC	TRBV12-3/TRBV12-4	TRBD2	few	TRBJ2-7
CAISESSFNYGYTF	TGTGCCATCAGTGAGTCGAGCTTTAACTATGGCTACACCTTC	TRBV10-3	-	-	TRBJ1-2
CASGLAGPYEQYF	TGTGCCAGCGGACTAGCGGGCCCCTACGAGCAGTACTTC	TRBV6-1	TRBD2	few	TRBJ2-7
CASSYSRGAGTEAFF	TGTGCCAGCAGTTACTCGAGGGGTGCGGGCACTGAAGCTTTCTTT	TRBV6-5	-	-	TRBJ1-1
CASSIEGEQGWGNEQFF	TGTGCCAGTAGTATAGAGGGGGAGCAGGGTTGGGGCAATGAGCAGTTCTTC	TRBV19	-	-	TRBJ2-1
CASTLNTEAFF	TGTGCCAGCACCCTCAACACTGAAGCTTTCTTT	TRBV7-9	-	-	TRBJ1-1
CSAHSPGLAGGTPSTDTQYF	TGCAGTGCTCATTCTCCGGGACTAGCGGGGGGGACCCCTAGCACAGATACGCAGTATTTT	TRBV20-1	TRBD2	few	TRBJ2-3
CASSTPRGAGGLNSYNEQFF	TGTGCCAGCAGCACACCGCGTGGTGCGGGGGGCCTTAACTCCTACAATGAGCAGTTCTTC	TRBV7-8	TRBD2	many	TRBJ2-1
CASSPRQGRTNTGELFF	TGTGCCAGCAGCCCACGCCAGGGACGGACTAACACCGGGGAGCTGTTTTTT	TRBV7-9	-	-	TRBJ2-2
CASSLGDYYTDTQYF	TGCGCCAGCAGCCTAGGGGACTACTACACAGATACGCAGTATTTT	TRBV4-1	TRBD2	-	TRBJ2-3
CASSQRGEQFF	TGCGCCAGCAGCCAACGCGGGGAGCAGTTCTTC	TRBV4-1	-	-	TRBJ2-1
CASSGRATGTGFTDTQYF	TGTGCCAGCAGCGGGCGGGCAACCGGGACAGGATTCACAGATACGCAGTATTTT	TRBV7-9	TRBD1	medium-sized	TRBJ2-3
CASRPGQVGEDTQYF	TGTGCCAGCAGACCCGGACAGGTGGGGGAAGATACGCAGTATTTT	TRBV6-5	TRBD1	many	TRBJ2-3
CASSATGTAITDTQYF	TGTGCCAGCAGCGCCACCGGGACAGCCATCACAGATACGCAGTATTTT	TRBV7-9	TRBD1	-	TRBJ2-3
CASSFATFTRNIQYF	TGTGCCAGCAGTTTCGCGACGTTCACAAGAAACATTCAGTACTTC	TRBV12-3/TRBV12-4	-	-	TRBJ2-4
CSVAGENTGELFF	TGCAGTGTAGCGGGGGAAAACACCGGGGAGCTGTTTTTT	TRBV20-1	TRBD2	-	TRBJ2-2
CSATSARDGVEQYF	TGCAGTGCTACGTCGGCTAGGGATGGTGTGGAGCAGTACTTC	TRBV20-1	-	few	TRBJ2-7
CASSAGSIGTEAFF	TGTGCCAGTAGCGCAGGTTCAATCGGCACTGAAGCTTTCTTT	TRBV19	-	-	TRBJ1-1
CASSYRDGYEQYF	TGTGCCAGCAGTTACAGGGACGGGTACGAGCAGTACTTC	TRBV27	-	-	TRBJ2-7